This is a list of T cell receptor beta chains from one sample in a study of cytomegalovirus exposure and HLA in healthy donors. Only in-frame clones appear in the TCRdb table, and some are missing; sequencing was by immunoSEQ multiplex PCR. The table has under 200,000 clones, about 13% seen once. The sample comprised PBMCs. These receptors originate from a man between 50 and 59 years old in good health and CMV-seropositive. The conserved cysteine and the conserved F or W are not part of the CDR3 here. Each record gives: J gene, V gene, CDR3 protein.

TRBJ1-5 TRBV6-1 ASSEAQGAFQPQH
TRBJ1-1 TRBV27 ASRLQGAMNTEAF
TRBJ2-5 TRBV6-6 ASRRTGGETQY
TRBJ1-5 TRBV6-5 ASSYDRTGYQPQH
TRBJ1-1 TRBV11-1 ASILSPRGTEAF
TRBJ2-5 TRBV2 ASSGSGGMETQY
TRBJ2-3 TRBV5-1 ASSLGQGLTDTQY
TRBJ2-2 TRBV19 ASSITGGTGELF
TRBJ2-3 TRBV2 ASSELSTDTQY
TRBJ2-2 TRBV4-1 ASSHGTSGGTNTGELF
TRBJ2-7 TRBV20-1 SVSSSYEQY
TRBJ1-4 TRBV14 ASSQDPQNEKLF
TRBJ1-5 TRBV5-4 ASSLEAGVNQPQH
TRBJ1-6 TRBV7-9 ASSLVQGDSPLH
TRBJ2-2 TRBV7-2 ASSLQGSGELF
TRBJ1-6 TRBV7-2 ASSLQRGGHH
TRBJ1-1 TRBV4-3 ASSQEGLNTEAF
TRBJ2-7 TRBV2 ASSVSGGGLSYEQY
TRBJ2-6 TRBV5-4 ASSTTGSGANVLT
TRBJ1-5 TRBV9 ASSETGNRNQPQH
TRBJ2-2 TRBV2 ASRDRGSSGELF
TRBJ1-1 TRBV20-1 SALDNPEAF